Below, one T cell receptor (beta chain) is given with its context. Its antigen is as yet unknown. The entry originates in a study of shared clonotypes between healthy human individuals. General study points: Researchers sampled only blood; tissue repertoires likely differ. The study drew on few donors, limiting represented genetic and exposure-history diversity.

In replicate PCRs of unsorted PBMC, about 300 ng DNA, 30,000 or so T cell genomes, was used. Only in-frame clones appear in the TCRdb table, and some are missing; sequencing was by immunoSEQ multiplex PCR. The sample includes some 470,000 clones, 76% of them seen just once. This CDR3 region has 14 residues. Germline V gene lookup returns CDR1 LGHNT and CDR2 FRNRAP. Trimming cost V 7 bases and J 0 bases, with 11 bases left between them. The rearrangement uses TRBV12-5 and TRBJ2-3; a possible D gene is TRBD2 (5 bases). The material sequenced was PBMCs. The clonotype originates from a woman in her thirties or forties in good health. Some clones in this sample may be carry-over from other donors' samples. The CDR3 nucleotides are TGTGCTAGTGCCCTACTAGTGAGCACAGATACGCAGTATTTT. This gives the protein CASALLVSTDTQYF.